At least ten counts were recorded for the clone carrying this T cell receptor beta chain. Its matching antigen is unknown. This sample was taken from a study of T cells after yellow fever vaccination. General study findings and limits: Any FACS-sorted repertoire could hold abundant clonotypes that contaminate it from the bulk population.

TCR cDNA was made by 5'RACE template switching, adding a universal primer site and UMIs. TCRdb re-analysed the 5' RACE reads in MiXCR, keeping a single row per CDR3 protein. Of around 300,000 distinct CDR3 sequences in the sample, around 4.5% were seen once. The sequence was collected from a man aged 18 to 35 who received the YFV17D yellow fever vaccine. The specimen comprised PBMCs, sampled 15 days after the yellow fever booster vaccination.

CDR3 amino acids: CASSGQGWETQYF. The CDR3 bases are TGTGCCAGCAGCGGACAGGGTTGGGAGACCCAGTACTTC. The V and J genes are TRBV7-2 and TRBJ2-5, with TRBD1 identical over 8 bases. Losses at the gene ends were 5 bases for V and 5 bases for J; bases not matched to a gene: 4. The CDR3 loop spans 13 amino acids. Germline CDR1 and CDR2: SGHTA and FQGNSA.